These T cell receptor beta chains were read from a single sample in a study of monozygotic twins with inflammatory bowel disease. From the 5' RACE reads, TCRdb lists one entry per CDR3 protein and no DNA. This sample lists about 160,000 distinct CDR3 sequences; its ten largest clones have 2% to 3%. Sequencing was done on a sample of blood. These receptors all stem from a human donor with ulcerative colitis or Crohn's disease, or a healthy co-twin of an affected twin (not recorded which). Each CDR3 is given with its conserved first and last residue.

CDR3 protein	J gene	V gene
CASSVGIAVETQYF	TRBJ2-5	TRBV11-2
CASSQSLAGGNTDTQYF	TRBJ2-3	TRBV4-2
CASTLQGSSPPLHF	TRBJ1-6	TRBV7-8
CSARGIAGDTEAFF	TRBJ1-1	TRBV20-1
CASGTGYSNQPQHF	TRBJ1-5	TRBV2
CASSYLTPGASGELFF	TRBJ2-2	TRBV5-1
CSVGILGGEQFF	TRBJ2-2	TRBV29-1
CASREGNTGELFF	TRBJ2-2	TRBV12-3/TRBV12-4
CASSWGPQGPKGGANVLTF	TRBJ2-6	TRBV5-1
CACPYGSWTDEAFF	TRBJ1-1	TRBV30
CSETGPRSYEQYF	TRBJ2-7	TRBV20-1
CATFWGVPGQTNTEAFF	TRBJ1-1	TRBV28
CASSQELASGYSYEQYF	TRBJ2-7	TRBV4-3
CASSLSHGDSGANVLTF	TRBJ2-6	TRBV27
CASSQVSGRGTSETQYF	TRBJ2-5	TRBV4-2
CSANRQPRNEKLFF	TRBJ1-4	TRBV20-1
CSVLGSGANVLTF	TRBJ2-6	TRBV29-1
CASSFREGPSGELFF	TRBJ2-2	TRBV12-3/TRBV12-4
CASSSDRMNTEAFF	TRBJ1-1	TRBV7-3
CASSFRRGPDTQYF	TRBJ2-3	TRBV5-1
CASSREGRGSYNEHFF	TRBJ2-1	TRBV11-3
CASSFETGGWETQYF	TRBJ2-5	TRBV7-9